Listed below are T cell receptor beta chains from one sample, sequenced in a study of OX40 agonist ivuxolimab in advanced cancers. Libraries were prepared by immunoSEQ multiplex PCR; TCRdb keeps only in-frame clonotypes and omits some of them. Among 40,000 to 45,000 clones listed, roughly nine tenths were seen once. Sequenced here: CD4+ or CD8+ T cells sorted from blood, sampled in a trial of the OX40 agonist ivuxolimab. These receptor sequences come from an adult with an advanced solid tumor such as melanoma, head and neck, liver or kidney cancer. Both conserved end residues are part of each CDR3. D genes are given only for firm matches. Clone size is given for some rows only: seen once, a few or many times, or a class if the clone is expanded.

J gene: TRBJ1-2
clone size: .
D gene: .
V gene: TRBV27
CDR3 DNA: TGTGCCAGCAGTTTATCGGTCGGTAACTATGGCTACACCTTC
CDR3 protein: CASSLSVGNYGYTF

J gene: TRBJ2-1
clone size: .
D gene: TRBD2
V gene: TRBV7-8
CDR3 DNA: TGTGCCAGCAGCCCGCGGGGGAGCTCCTACAATGAGCAGTTCTTC
CDR3 protein: CASSPRGSSYNEQFF

J gene: TRBJ2-3
clone size: .
D gene: .
V gene: TRBV18
CDR3 DNA: TGTGCCAGCTCACCAACGGGGTCGGCTACAGATACGCAGTATTTT
CDR3 protein: CASSPTGSATDTQYF

J gene: TRBJ1-1
clone size: .
D gene: .
V gene: TRBV6-5
CDR3 DNA: TGTGCCAGCAGGGACGGCGGGAGGGAAACTGAAGCTTTCTTT
CDR3 protein: CASRDGGRETEAFF

J gene: TRBJ1-2
clone size: .
D gene: .
V gene: TRBV27
CDR3 DNA: TGTGCCAGCAGTTTATCGAGTTTTGGGGTTCGACCCTACACCTTC
CDR3 protein: CASSLSSFGVRPYTF

J gene: TRBJ2-1
clone size: .
D gene: TRBD2
V gene: TRBV11-3
CDR3 DNA: TGTGCCAGCGCTTCCCTGACTAGCGGGAGTAGGAGTGAGCAGTTCTTC
CDR3 protein: CASASLTSGSRSEQFF

J gene: TRBJ2-7
clone size: .
D gene: .
V gene: TRBV9
CDR3 DNA: TGTGCCAGCAGTCCCTCGGGGCGGGATGGCGAGCAGTACTTC
CDR3 protein: CASSPSGRDGEQYF

J gene: TRBJ2-2
clone size: once
D gene: TRBD1
V gene: TRBV11-2
CDR3 DNA: TGTGCCAGCAGCGGGGGACAGCAGAACACCGGGGAGCTGTTTTTT
CDR3 protein: CASSGGQQNTGELFF

J gene: TRBJ2-1
clone size: .
D gene: TRBD2
V gene: TRBV5-3
CDR3 DNA: TGTGCCAGCGGGACTAGCGGCTACAATGAGCAGTTCTTC
CDR3 protein: CASGTSGYNEQFF

J gene: TRBJ2-6
clone size: once
D gene: .
V gene: TRBV5-6
CDR3 DNA: TGTGCCAGCAGCCTCCTGGCAGGGCTCTCTGGGGCCAACGTCCTGACTTTC
CDR3 protein: CASSLLAGLSGANVLTF

J gene: TRBJ1-5
clone size: .
D gene: .
V gene: TRBV10-3
CDR3 DNA: TGTGCCATCAGTGCAGCAGGGACTAGCAATCAGCCCCAGCATTTT
CDR3 protein: CAISAAGTSNQPQHF

J gene: TRBJ2-3
clone size: .
D gene: .
V gene: TRBV7-9
CDR3 DNA: TGTGCCAGCAGCTTGATGATTGCGGGCCCCATGGATACGCAGTATTTT
CDR3 protein: CASSLMIAGPMDTQYF

J gene: TRBJ2-7
clone size: .
D gene: TRBD1
V gene: TRBV19
CDR3 DNA: TGTGCCAGTAGTGCGGGACAGGGGGCGCCTTACGAGCAGTACTTC
CDR3 protein: CASSAGQGAPYEQYF

J gene: TRBJ2-1
clone size: .
D gene: TRBD2
V gene: TRBV11-2
CDR3 DNA: TGTGCCAGCAGCTTCTCTACGACTAGCGGTTCCTACAATGAGCAGTTCTTC
CDR3 protein: CASSFSTTSGSYNEQFF

J gene: TRBJ1-5
clone size: .
D gene: .
V gene: TRBV9
CDR3 DNA: TGTGCCAGCAGCGTAGCGGGGGGCAATCAGCCCCAGCATTTT
CDR3 protein: CASSVAGGNQPQHF

J gene: TRBJ2-7
clone size: .
D gene: .
V gene: TRBV2
CDR3 DNA: TGTGCCAGCAGCTCATTGGGCAGCTACGAGCAGTACTTC
CDR3 protein: CASSSLGSYEQYF

J gene: TRBJ1-1
clone size: few
D gene: TRBD1
V gene: TRBV18
CDR3 DNA: TGTGCCAGCTTCTTTCCGGGACAGGGCTACCCAATGAACACTGAAGCTTTCTTT
CDR3 protein: CASFFPGQGYPMNTEAFF

J gene: TRBJ1-2
clone size: .
D gene: TRBD1
V gene: TRBV29-1
CDR3 DNA: TGCAGCGTTGAATTTTCCGGACAGGGTAACTATGGCTACACCTTC
CDR3 protein: CSVEFSGQGNYGYTF

J gene: TRBJ1-1
clone size: .
D gene: .
V gene: TRBV5-4
CDR3 DNA: TGTGCCAGCAGCTTGAACACTGAAGCTTTCTTT
CDR3 protein: CASSLNTEAFF

J gene: TRBJ1-5
clone size: .
D gene: .
V gene: TRBV9
CDR3 DNA: TGTGCCAGCAGCGTGACCGGGGGCGCGAGGCCCCAGCATTTT
CDR3 protein: CASSVTGGARPQHF

J gene: TRBJ2-7
clone size: few
D gene: .
V gene: TRBV11-2
CDR3 DNA: TGTGCCAGCAGCTCCGGAGGGGGAGGGCCCGACGAGCAGTACTTC
CDR3 protein: CASSSGGGGPDEQYF

J gene: TRBJ2-7
clone size: once
D gene: TRBD2
V gene: TRBV7-9
CDR3 DNA: TGTGCCAGCAGCCCGTTACTAGCGGTGGCCTACGAGCAGTACTTC
CDR3 protein: CASSPLLAVAYEQYF

J gene: TRBJ2-2
clone size: .
D gene: .
V gene: TRBV6-6
CDR3 DNA: TGTGCCAGCAGTGATGGACGTTTCGGCGGGGAGCTGTTTTTT
CDR3 protein: CASSDGRFGGELFF

J gene: TRBJ2-3
clone size: .
D gene: .
V gene: TRBV7-3
CDR3 DNA: TGTGCCAGCAGCGGCGAAAACACAGATACGCAGTATTTT
CDR3 protein: CASSGENTDTQYF

J gene: TRBJ1-4
clone size: .
D gene: .
V gene: TRBV5-1
CDR3 DNA: TGCGCCAGCAGCCAGAGACCTTCAACTAATGAAAAACTGTTTTTT
CDR3 protein: CASSQRPSTNEKLFF

J gene: TRBJ2-5
clone size: .
D gene: TRBD2
V gene: TRBV7-3
CDR3 DNA: TGTGCCAGCAGCCCTGGGAGGGGCCTTGGGGAGACCCAGTACTTC
CDR3 protein: CASSPGRGLGETQYF

J gene: TRBJ2-1
clone size: .
D gene: TRBD2
V gene: TRBV13
CDR3 DNA: TGTGCCAGCAGCCCCGGACTAGCGGGGGGCAATGAGCAGTTCTTC
CDR3 protein: CASSPGLAGGNEQFF

J gene: TRBJ2-1
clone size: few
D gene: TRBD2
V gene: TRBV6-5
CDR3 DNA: TGTGCCAGCAGTCCGCGGGGGTACAATGAGCAGTTCTTC
CDR3 protein: CASSPRGYNEQFF

J gene: TRBJ2-7
clone size: .
D gene: TRBD2
V gene: TRBV2
CDR3 DNA: TGTGCCAGCACTAGCGGGATTTACGAGCAGTACTTC
CDR3 protein: CASTSGIYEQYF

J gene: TRBJ2-3
clone size: .
D gene: TRBD2
V gene: TRBV29-1
CDR3 DNA: TGCAGCGTTGAGGTCCAGACTAGCGGGAGGCCTAGCACAGATACGCAGTATTTT
CDR3 protein: CSVEVQTSGRPSTDTQYF

J gene: TRBJ2-1
clone size: once
D gene: .
V gene: TRBV13
CDR3 DNA: TGTGCCAGCAGCTCCATTCGGGTAGAGCAGTTCTTC
CDR3 protein: CASSSIRVEQFF

J gene: TRBJ2-1
clone size: .
D gene: .
V gene: TRBV11-2
CDR3 DNA: TGTGCCAGCAGCTTAAATCCGGGACCAACTATCCACAATGAGCAGTTCTTC
CDR3 protein: CASSLNPGPTIHNEQFF

J gene: TRBJ2-7
clone size: .
D gene: .
V gene: TRBV14
CDR3 DNA: TGTGCCAGCAGCCAAGATCTAGCCTACGAGCAGTACTTC
CDR3 protein: CASSQDLAYEQYF

J gene: TRBJ2-7
clone size: .
D gene: TRBD1
V gene: TRBV27
CDR3 DNA: TGTGCCAGCAGTTTATACAGGGACAGGGGCTACGAGCAGTACTTC
CDR3 protein: CASSLYRDRGYEQYF

J gene: TRBJ2-4
clone size: .
D gene: .
V gene: TRBV5-5
CDR3 DNA: TGTGCCAGCAGCTTGTCCATGGGAGGCAGCCTTCAGTACTTC
CDR3 protein: CASSLSMGGSLQYF

J gene: TRBJ1-1
clone size: .
D gene: TRBD1
V gene: TRBV5-1
CDR3 DNA: TGCGCCAGCAGCTACCGACAGGGACCGAACACTGAAGCTTTCTTT
CDR3 protein: CASSYRQGPNTEAFF

J gene: TRBJ2-6
clone size: .
D gene: TRBD2
V gene: TRBV9
CDR3 DNA: TGTGCCAGCAGCGTAGAACTAGCGGGAGGATCTGGGGCCAACGTCCTGACTTTC
CDR3 protein: CASSVELAGGSGANVLTF

J gene: TRBJ2-1
clone size: .
D gene: TRBD2
V gene: TRBV7-9
CDR3 DNA: TGTGCCAGCAGCCCCCCCATAAGCGGGAGGCCGTACAATGAGCAGTTCTTC
CDR3 protein: CASSPPISGRPYNEQFF

J gene: TRBJ2-1
clone size: .
D gene: TRBD1
V gene: TRBV19
CDR3 DNA: TGTGCCAGTAGTATAGACGACAGGGTATCCTACAATGAGCAGTTCTTC
CDR3 protein: CASSIDDRVSYNEQFF

J gene: TRBJ1-2
clone size: once
D gene: .
V gene: TRBV29-1
CDR3 DNA: TGCAGCGTTGATGTGGGGGACACCTATGGCTACACCTTC
CDR3 protein: CSVDVGDTYGYTF

J gene: TRBJ2-1
clone size: .
D gene: TRBD1
V gene: TRBV7-8
CDR3 DNA: TGTGCCAGCAGCTTAGCTCTCGCCGGACAGGGGCTTGTGGATGAGCAGTTCTTC
CDR3 protein: CASSLALAGQGLVDEQFF

J gene: TRBJ1-3
clone size: once
D gene: .
V gene: TRBV6-1
CDR3 DNA: TGTGCCAGCAGTAGTGGGGCCTCCATATATTTT
CDR3 protein: CASSSGASIYF

J gene: TRBJ2-1
clone size: .
D gene: .
V gene: TRBV30
CDR3 DNA: TGTGCCTGGACTGGGTACAATGAGCAGTTCTTC
CDR3 protein: CAWTGYNEQFF

J gene: TRBJ1-5
clone size: large
D gene: .
V gene: TRBV4-1
CDR3 DNA: TGCGCCAGCAGCCAAGACCATACAGGGTTCCAGCCCCAGCATTTT
CDR3 protein: CASSQDHTGFQPQHF

J gene: TRBJ1-2
clone size: .
D gene: .
V gene: TRBV28
CDR3 DNA: TGTGCCAGCAGTTTAAGGTGGGACCAGCCCAATGGCTACACCTTC
CDR3 protein: CASSLRWDQPNGYTF

J gene: TRBJ1-4
clone size: .
D gene: .
V gene: TRBV5-6
CDR3 DNA: TGTGCCAGCAGCTTTTCCCAAAGAGAAAAACTGTTTTTT
CDR3 protein: CASSFSQREKLFF

J gene: TRBJ2-1
clone size: once
D gene: .
V gene: TRBV27
CDR3 DNA: TGTGCCAGCAGTTCGAGGGGATACAATGAGCAGTTCTTC
CDR3 protein: CASSSRGYNEQFF

J gene: TRBJ1-1
clone size: .
D gene: TRBD1
V gene: TRBV13
CDR3 DNA: TGTGCCAGCAGCCAGGACAGGGGGAATACTGAAGCTTTCTTT
CDR3 protein: CASSQDRGNTEAFF

J gene: TRBJ2-3
clone size: .
D gene: .
V gene: TRBV29-1
CDR3 DNA: TGCAGCGTTTACCCTGATAGCACAGATACGCAGTATTTT
CDR3 protein: CSVYPDSTDTQYF

J gene: TRBJ2-1
clone size: once
D gene: TRBD2
V gene: TRBV27
CDR3 DNA: TGTGCCAGCAGTTCTAGCGGGATAGCGATCGATGAGCAGTTCTTC
CDR3 protein: CASSSSGIAIDEQFF